This note documents a single T cell receptor (beta chain) sequence. The sample is drawn from a study of blood T cell repertoires in COVID-19. About the study: Collection of acute and convalescent COVID-19 samples took place in the United States, Italy and Spain. Nucleic acid was either cDNA or gDNA, and it came from T cells, B-cell-depleted T cells, or PBMCs.

Authors' methods: Reference gene primers were amplified, and this amplification served to estimate nucleated cell counts. TCRdb keeps only in-frame clones here, not all; method: immunoSEQ multiplex PCR. That table supplies the V and J calls and clone size; D and trimming were determined from the DNA. This sample has a few hundred thousand clones; about four fifths occur once, and the top ten carry about 2.4%. V lost 5 bases and J lost 0; bases outside the gene matches: 4. There are 14 residues in the CDR3. Looked up from germline, CDR1 is SGHTA and CDR2 is FQGNSA. V and J are TRBV7-2 and TRBJ2-7; 7 bases line up with TRBD1. Sequenced material: peripheral blood. The receptor's source is a woman aged 60 to 75 with acute or convalescent COVID-19. The CDR3 bases are TGTGCCAGCAGCACGACAGGGTACTCCTACGAGCAGTACTTC. Protein product: CASSTTGYSYEQYF.